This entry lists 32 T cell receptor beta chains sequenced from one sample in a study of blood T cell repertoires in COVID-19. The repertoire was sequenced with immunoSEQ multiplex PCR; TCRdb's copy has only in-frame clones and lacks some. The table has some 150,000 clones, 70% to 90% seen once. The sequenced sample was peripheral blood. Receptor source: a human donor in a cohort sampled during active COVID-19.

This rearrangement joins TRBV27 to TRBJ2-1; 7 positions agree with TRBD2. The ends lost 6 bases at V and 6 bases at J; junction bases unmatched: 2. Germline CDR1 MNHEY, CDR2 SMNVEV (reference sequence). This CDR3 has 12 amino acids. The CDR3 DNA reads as TGTGCCAGCAGGGGGGGGTTCAATGAGCAGTTCTTC. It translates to CASRGGFNEQFF.

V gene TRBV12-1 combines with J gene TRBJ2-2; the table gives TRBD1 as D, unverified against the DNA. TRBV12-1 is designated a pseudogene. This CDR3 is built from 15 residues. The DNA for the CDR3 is TGTGCCAGCAGCTTTGCGGCTCGGAACACCGGGGAGCTGTTTTTT. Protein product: CASSFAARNTGELFF.

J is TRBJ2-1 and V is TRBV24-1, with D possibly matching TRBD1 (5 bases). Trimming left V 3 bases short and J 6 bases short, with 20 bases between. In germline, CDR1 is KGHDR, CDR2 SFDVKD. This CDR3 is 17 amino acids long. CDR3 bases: TGTGCCACCAGTGATCACGGACAAGTGGGGCGAGGCAATGAGCAGTTCTTC. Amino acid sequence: CATSDHGQVGRGNEQFF.

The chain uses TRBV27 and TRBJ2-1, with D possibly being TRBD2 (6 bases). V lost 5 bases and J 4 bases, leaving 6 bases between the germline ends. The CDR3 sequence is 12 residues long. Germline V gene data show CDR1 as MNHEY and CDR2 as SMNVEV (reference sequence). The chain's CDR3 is CASSRGYNEQFF. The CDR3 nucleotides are TGTGCCAGCAGTCGGGGGTACAATGAGCAGTTCTTC.

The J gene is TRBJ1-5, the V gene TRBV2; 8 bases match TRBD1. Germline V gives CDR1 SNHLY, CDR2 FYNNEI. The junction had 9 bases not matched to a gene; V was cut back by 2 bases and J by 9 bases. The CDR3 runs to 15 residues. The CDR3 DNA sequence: TGTGCCAGCAGTGAAAGGGGACAGGCACTGGGGCCCCAGCATTTT. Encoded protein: CASSERGQALGPQHF.

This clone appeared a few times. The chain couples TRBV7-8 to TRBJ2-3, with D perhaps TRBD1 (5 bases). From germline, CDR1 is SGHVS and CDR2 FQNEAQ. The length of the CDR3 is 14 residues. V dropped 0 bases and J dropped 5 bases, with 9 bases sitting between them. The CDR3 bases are TGTGCCAGCAGCTTAGCAGGCAGGGAAGATACGCAGTATTTT. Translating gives CASSLAGREDTQYF. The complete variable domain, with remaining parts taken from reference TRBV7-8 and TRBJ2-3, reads GAGVSQSPRYKVAKRGQDVALRCDPISGHVSLFWYQQALGQGPEFLTYFQNEAQLDKSGLPSDRFFAERPEGSVSTLKIQRTQQEDSAVYLCASSLAGREDTQYFGPGTRLTVL.

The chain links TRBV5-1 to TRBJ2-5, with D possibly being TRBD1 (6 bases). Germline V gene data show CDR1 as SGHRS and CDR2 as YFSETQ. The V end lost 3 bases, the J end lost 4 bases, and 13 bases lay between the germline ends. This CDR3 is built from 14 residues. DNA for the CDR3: TGCGCCAGCAGCTGGAGACAGGCGGGAGAGACCCAGTACTTC. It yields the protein CASSWRQAGETQYF.

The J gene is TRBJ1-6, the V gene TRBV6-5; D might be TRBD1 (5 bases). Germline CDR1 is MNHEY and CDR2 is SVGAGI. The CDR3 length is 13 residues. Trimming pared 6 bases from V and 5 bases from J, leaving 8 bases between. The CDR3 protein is CASRGQNNSPLHF. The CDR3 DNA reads TGTGCCAGCAGGGGGCAAAATAATTCACCCCTCCACTTT.

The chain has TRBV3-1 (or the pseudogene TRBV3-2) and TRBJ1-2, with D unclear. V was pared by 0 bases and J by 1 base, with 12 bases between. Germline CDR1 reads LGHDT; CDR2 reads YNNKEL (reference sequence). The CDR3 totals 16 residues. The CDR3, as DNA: TGTGCCAGCAGCCAAGAGTCGGGTACCTTTAACTATGGCTACACCTTC. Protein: CASSQESGTFNYGYTF.

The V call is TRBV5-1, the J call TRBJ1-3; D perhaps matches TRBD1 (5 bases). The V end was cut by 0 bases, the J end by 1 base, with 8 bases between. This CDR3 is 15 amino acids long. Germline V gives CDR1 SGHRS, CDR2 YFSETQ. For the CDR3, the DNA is TGCGCCAGCAGCTTGGATGGGGGGTCTGGAAACACCATATATTTT. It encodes CASSLDGGSGNTIYF.

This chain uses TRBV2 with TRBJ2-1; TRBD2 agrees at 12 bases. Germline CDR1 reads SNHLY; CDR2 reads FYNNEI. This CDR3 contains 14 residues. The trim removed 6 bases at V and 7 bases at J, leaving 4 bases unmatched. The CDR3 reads CASRLAGGGNEQFF. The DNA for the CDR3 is TGTGCCAGCAGACTAGCGGGGGGAGGGAATGAGCAGTTCTTC.

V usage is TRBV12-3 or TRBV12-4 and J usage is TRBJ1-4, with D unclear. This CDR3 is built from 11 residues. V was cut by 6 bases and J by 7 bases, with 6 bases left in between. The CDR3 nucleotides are TGTGCCAGCAGGTTGCGTGAAAAACTGTTTTTT. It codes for CASRLREKLFF.

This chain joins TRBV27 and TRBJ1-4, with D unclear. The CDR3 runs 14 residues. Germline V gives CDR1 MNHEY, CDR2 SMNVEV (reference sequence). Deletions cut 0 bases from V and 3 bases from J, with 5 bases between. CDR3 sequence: CASSLSGSNEKLFF. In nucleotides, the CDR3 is TGTGCCAGCAGTTTATCGGGCTCTAATGAAAAACTGTTTTTT.

The CDR3 DNA is TGTGCCAGCAGCCAAGCGGGGGGCGGGCCCCAATTCTTC. Translation: CASSQAGGGPQFF. This chain joins TRBV3-1 (or the pseudogene TRBV3-2) and TRBJ2-1, with D perhaps matching TRBD2 (7 bases). CDR3 length equals 13 residues. The germline CDR1 and CDR2 sequences are LGHDT and YNNKEL (reference sequence). V lost 1 base and J lost 16, with 17 bases in between.

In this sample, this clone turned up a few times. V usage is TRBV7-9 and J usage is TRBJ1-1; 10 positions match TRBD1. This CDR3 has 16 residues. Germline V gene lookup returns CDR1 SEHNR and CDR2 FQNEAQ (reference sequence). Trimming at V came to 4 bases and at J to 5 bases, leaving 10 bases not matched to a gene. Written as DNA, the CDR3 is TGTGCCAGCAGCTCCCGAAGACAGGGGGCGCGGACTGAAGCTTTCTTT. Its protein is CASSSRRQGARTEAFF. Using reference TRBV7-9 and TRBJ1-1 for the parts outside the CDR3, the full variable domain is DTGVSQNPRHKITKRGQNVTFRCDPISEHNRLYWYRQTLGQGPEFLTYFQNEAQLEKSRLLSDRFSAERPKGSFSTLEIQRTEQGDSAMYLCASSSRRQGARTEAFFGQGTRLTVV.

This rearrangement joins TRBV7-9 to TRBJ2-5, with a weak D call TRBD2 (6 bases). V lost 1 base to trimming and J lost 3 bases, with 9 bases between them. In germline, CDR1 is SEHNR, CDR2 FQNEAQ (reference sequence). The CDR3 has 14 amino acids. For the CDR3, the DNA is TGTGCCAGCAGCTTAGGAGGGGAGGAAGAGACCCAGTACTTC. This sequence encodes CASSLGGEEETQYF. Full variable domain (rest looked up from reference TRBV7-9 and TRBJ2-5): DTGVSQNPRHKITKRGQNVTFRCDPISEHNRLYWYRQTLGQGPEFLTYFQNEAQLEKSRLLSDRFSAERPKGSFSTLEIQRTEQGDSAMYLCASSLGGEEETQYFGPGTRLLVL.

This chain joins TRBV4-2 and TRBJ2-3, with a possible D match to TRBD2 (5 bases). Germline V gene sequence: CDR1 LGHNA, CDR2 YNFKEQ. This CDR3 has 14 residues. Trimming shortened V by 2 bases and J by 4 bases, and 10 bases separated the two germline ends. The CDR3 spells CASSQSGPADTQYF. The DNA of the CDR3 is TGTGCCAGCAGCCAAAGCGGCCCGGCAGATACGCAGTATTTT.

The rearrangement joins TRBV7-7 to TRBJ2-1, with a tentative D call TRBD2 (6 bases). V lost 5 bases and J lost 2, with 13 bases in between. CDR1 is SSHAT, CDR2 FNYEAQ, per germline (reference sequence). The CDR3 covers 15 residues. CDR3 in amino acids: CASSLGSGPYNEQFF. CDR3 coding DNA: TGTGCCAGCAGCCTTGGGAGCGGGCCCTACAATGAGCAGTTCTTC.

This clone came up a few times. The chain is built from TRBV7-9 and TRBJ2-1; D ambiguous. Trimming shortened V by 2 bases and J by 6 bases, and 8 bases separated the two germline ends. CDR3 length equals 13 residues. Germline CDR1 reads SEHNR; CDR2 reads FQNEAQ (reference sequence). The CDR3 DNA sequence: TGTGCCAGCAGCTTACGCGATGGCAATGAGCAGTTCTTC. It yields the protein CASSLRDGNEQFF.

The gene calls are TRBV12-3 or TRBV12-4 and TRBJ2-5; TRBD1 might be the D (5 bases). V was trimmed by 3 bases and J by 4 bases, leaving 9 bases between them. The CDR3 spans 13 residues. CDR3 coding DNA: TGTGCCAGCAGTTTGCAGGGAAGAGAGACCCAGTACTTC. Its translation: CASSLQGRETQYF.

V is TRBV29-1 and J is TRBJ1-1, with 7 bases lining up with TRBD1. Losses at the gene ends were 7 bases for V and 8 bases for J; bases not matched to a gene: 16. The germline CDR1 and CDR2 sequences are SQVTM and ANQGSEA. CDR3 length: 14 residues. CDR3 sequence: CSGRDSFAPQEAFF. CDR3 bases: TGCAGCGGGAGGGACAGTTTTGCCCCACAAGAAGCTTTCTTT.

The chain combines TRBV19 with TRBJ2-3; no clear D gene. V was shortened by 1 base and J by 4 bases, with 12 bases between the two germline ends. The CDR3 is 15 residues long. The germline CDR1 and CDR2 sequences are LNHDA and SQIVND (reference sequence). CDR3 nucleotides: TGTGCCAGTAGTATAGGCAATAGCTTCCCAGATACGCAGTATTTT. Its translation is CASSIGNSFPDTQYF. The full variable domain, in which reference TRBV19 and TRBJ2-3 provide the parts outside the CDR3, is DGGITQSPKYLFRKEGQNVTLSCEQNLNHDAMYWYRQDPGQGLRLIYYSQIVNDFQKGDIAEGYSVSREKKESFPLTVTSAQKNPTAFYLCASSIGNSFPDTQYFGPGTRLTVL.

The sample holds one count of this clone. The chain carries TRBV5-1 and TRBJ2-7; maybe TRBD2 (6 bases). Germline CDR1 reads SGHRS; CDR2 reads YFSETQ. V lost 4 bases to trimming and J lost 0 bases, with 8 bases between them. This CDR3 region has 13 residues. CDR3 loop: CASSPGSSYEQYF. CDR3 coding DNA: TGCGCCAGCAGCCCCGGGAGCTCCTACGAGCAGTACTTC.

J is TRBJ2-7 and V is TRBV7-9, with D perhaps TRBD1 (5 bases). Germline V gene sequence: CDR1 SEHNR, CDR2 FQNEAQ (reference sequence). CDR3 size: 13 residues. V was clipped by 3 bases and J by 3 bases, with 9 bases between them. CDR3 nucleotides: TGTGCCAGCAGCTTCGCAGGGATCTACGAGCAGTACTTC. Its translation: CASSFAGIYEQYF.

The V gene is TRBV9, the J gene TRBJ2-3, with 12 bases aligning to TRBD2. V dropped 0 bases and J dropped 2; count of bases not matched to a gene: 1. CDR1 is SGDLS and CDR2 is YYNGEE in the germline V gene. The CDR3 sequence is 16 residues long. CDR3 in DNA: TGTGCCAGCAGCGTAGGACTAGCGGGGGCCACAGATACGCAGTATTTT. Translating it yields CASSVGLAGATDTQYF.

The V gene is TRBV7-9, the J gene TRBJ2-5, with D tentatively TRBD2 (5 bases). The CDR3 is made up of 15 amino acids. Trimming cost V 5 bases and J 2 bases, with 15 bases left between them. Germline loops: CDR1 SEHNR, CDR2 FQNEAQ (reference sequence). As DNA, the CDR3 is TGTGCCAGCAGCGCAGCTAGCAGCCATCAAGAGACCCAGTACTTC. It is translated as CASSAASSHQETQYF.

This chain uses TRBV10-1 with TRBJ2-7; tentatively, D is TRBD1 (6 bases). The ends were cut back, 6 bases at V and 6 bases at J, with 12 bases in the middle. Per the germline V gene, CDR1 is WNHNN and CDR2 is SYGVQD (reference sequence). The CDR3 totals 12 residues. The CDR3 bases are TGCGCCAGCAGCGCAGGGGTAGGCGAGCAGTACTTC. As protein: CASSAGVGEQYF.

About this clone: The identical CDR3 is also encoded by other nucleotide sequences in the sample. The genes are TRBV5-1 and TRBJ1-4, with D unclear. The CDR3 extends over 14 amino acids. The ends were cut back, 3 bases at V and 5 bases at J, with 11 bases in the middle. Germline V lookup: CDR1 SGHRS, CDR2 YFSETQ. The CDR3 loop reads CASSSGGSNEKLFF. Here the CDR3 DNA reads TGCGCCAGCAGCTCAGGTGGGAGCAATGAAAAACTGTTTTTT.

The CDR3 DNA is TGTGCCAGCAGCCAAGCGTCCGGGGCCAACGTCCTGACTTTC. Translation gives CASSQASGANVLTF. The genes are TRBV14 and TRBJ2-6; D gene uncertain. The CDR3 is made up of 14 amino acids. Trimming stripped 1 base from V and 4 bases from J, with 5 bases between. Germline loops: CDR1 SGHDN, CDR2 FVKESK.

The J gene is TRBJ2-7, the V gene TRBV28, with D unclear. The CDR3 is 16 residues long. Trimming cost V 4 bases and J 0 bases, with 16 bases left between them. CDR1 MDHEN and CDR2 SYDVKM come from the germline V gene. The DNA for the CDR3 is TGTGCCAGCAGTTACGGCGGCATACCGGGCTCCTACGAGCAGTACTTC. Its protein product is CASSYGGIPGSYEQYF.

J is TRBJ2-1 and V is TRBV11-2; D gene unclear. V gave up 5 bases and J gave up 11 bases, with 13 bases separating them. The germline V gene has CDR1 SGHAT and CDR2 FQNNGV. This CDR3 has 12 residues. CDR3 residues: CASSRAVLQQFF. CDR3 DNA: TGTGCCAGCAGCCGCGCCGTTTTGCAGCAGTTCTTC.

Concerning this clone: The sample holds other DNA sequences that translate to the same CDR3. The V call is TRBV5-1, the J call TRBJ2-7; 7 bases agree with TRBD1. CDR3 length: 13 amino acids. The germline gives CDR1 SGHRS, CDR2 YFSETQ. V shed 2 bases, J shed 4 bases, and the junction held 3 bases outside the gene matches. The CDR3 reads CASSFNRGYEQYF. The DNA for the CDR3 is TGCGCCAGCAGCTTTAACAGGGGTTACGAGCAGTACTTC.